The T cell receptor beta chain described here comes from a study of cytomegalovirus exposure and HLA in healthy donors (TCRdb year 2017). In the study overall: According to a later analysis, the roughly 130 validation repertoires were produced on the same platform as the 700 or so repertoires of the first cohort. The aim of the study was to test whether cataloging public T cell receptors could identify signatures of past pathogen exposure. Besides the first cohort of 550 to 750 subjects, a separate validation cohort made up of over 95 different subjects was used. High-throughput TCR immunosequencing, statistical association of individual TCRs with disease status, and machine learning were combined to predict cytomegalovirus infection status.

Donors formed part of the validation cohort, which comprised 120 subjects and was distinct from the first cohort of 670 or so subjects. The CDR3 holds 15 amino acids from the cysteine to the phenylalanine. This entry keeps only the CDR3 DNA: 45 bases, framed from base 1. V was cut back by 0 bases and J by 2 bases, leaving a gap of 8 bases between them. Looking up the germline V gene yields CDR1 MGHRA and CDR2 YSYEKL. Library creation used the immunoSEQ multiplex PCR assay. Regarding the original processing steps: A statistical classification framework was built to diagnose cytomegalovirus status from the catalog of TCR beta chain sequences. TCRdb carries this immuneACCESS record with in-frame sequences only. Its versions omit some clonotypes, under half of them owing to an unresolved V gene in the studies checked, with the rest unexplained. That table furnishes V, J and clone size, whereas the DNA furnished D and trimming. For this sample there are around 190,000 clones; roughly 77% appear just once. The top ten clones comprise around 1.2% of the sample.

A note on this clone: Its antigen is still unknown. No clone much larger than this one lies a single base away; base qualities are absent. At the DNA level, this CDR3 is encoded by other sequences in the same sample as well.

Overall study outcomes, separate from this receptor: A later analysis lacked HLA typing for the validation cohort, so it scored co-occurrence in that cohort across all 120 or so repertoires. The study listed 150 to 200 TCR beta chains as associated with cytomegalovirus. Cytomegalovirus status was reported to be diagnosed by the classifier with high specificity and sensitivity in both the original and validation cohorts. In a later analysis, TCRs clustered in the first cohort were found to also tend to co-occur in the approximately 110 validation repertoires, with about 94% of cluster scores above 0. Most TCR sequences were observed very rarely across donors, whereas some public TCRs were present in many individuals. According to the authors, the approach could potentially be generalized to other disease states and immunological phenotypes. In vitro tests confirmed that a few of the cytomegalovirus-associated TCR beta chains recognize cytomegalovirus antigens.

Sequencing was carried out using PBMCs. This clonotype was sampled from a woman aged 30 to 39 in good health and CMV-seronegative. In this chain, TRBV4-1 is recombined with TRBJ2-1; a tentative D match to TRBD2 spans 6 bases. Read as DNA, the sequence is TGCGCCAGCAGCCAAGACGGCGGGACCTACAATGAGCAGTTCTTC. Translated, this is CASSQDGGTYNEQFF.